This T cell receptor beta chain was recorded in a study of T cell responses to AZD1222 COVID-19 vaccine. Study-wide points: Most donors were white British and more were female, and clonal diversity was possibly underestimated. Unmutated variant regions are reportedly the target of nearly half of TCRs that are spike-specific.

The germline gives CDR1 MGHRA, CDR2 YSYEKL. V was pared by 4 bases and J by 4 bases, with 11 bases of the junction left unmatched. The length of the CDR3 is 17 residues. On this clone: What it binds is unknown.

Using immunoSEQ multiplex PCR, the repertoire was profiled, and TCRdb retains in-frame clones only, with some absent. This table has 80,000 to 100,000 clones, roughly 88% appearing once. The receptor was derived from an adult in good health. Sequenced here: peripheral blood, sampled on day 0 of AZD1222 vaccination. The gene calls are TRBV4-1 and TRBJ1-5, with TRBD1 identical over 9 bases. The CDR3 loop is CASSPGQGVLINQPQHF. The CDR3 DNA reads as TGCGCCAGCAGCCCGGGACAGGGAGTGCTGATTAATCAGCCCCAGCATTTT.